This is a list of T cell receptor beta chains from one sample in a study of blood T cell repertoires in COVID-19. Sequencing was performed with immunoSEQ multiplex PCR; in TCRdb, only in-frame clones are kept and a portion is missing. Of 100,000 to 150,000 clones listed, around 86% are singletons. The sample comprised peripheral blood. These receptor sequences come from a man aged 60 to 69 with acute or convalescent COVID-19. CDR3s include the opening cysteine and the closing phenylalanine or tryptophan. The D gene is left open where the match is weak. Expanded clones are given a class, and other clones once, few, many or no size at all.

d_call j_call clone_size v_call cdr3_aa cdr3_nt
- TRBJ2-7 - TRBV28 CASSSRDSLSEQYF TGTGCCAGCAGTTCCAGGGACTCCTTAAGCGAGCAGTACTTC
- TRBJ1-6 - TRBV27 CASSLTGPVGSPLHF TGTGCCAGCAGTTTAACAGGGCCAGTTGGTTCACCCCTCCACTTT
TRBD2 TRBJ2-1 - TRBV18 CASSPGGGLAVYYNEQFF TGTGCCAGCTCACCAGGGGGGGGTCTCGCGGTTTACTACAATGAGCAGTTCTTC
- TRBJ1-1 - TRBV29-1 CSVAVGTGGTEAFF TGCAGCGTTGCGGTGGGGACCGGGGGCACTGAAGCTTTCTTT
TRBD2 TRBJ2-5 - TRBV30 CAWSQLAGVAQYF TGTGCCTGGTCGCAACTAGCGGGAGTGGCCCAGTACTTC
- TRBJ2-7 once TRBV11-2 CASSSQGYEQYF TGTGCCAGCAGCTCGCAGGGTTACGAGCAGTACTTC
- TRBJ2-4 - TRBV28 CASSSPGSVGNIQYF TGTGCCAGCAGTAGTCCTGGTAGTGTTGGAAACATTCAGTACTTC
TRBD2 TRBJ2-1 - TRBV10-3 CAISESNSGSEQFF TGTGCCATCAGTGAGTCTAATAGCGGGAGTGAGCAGTTCTTC
TRBD1 TRBJ1-5 - TRBV4-1 CASSQDRGDSQPQHF TGCGCCAGCAGCCAAGATCGAGGGGACAGCCAGCCCCAGCATTTT
TRBD1 TRBJ2-1 - TRBV10-3 CAIRQGGNEQFF TGTGCCATCAGACAGGGGGGCAATGAGCAGTTCTTC
TRBD2 TRBJ2-7 - TRBV28 CASRNEGTSGKQYF TGTGCCAGCAGAAACGAAGGGACTAGCGGGAAGCAGTACTTC
- TRBJ1-5 - TRBV19 CASSIIGRVGDQPQHF TGTGCCAGTAGTATTATCGGCAGGGTCGGTGATCAGCCCCAGCATTTT
TRBD1 TRBJ2-5 few TRBV29-1 CSVDGTEQETQYF TGCAGCGTGGACGGGACAGAACAAGAGACCCAGTACTTC
TRBD1 TRBJ2-3 - TRBV13 CASSTGDRAVADTQYF TGTGCCAGCAGCACTGGGGACAGGGCAGTCGCAGATACGCAGTATTTT
- TRBJ2-3 - TRBV15 CATSPPPSDPDTQYF TGTGCCACCAGCCCACCACCGAGCGACCCAGATACGCAGTATTTT
- TRBJ2-3 - TRBV27 CASSPARGDTQYF TGTGCCAGCAGCCCAGCAAGGGGGGATACGCAGTATTTT
TRBD1 TRBJ1-3 - TRBV5-1 CASSWSGQASGNTIYF TGCGCCAGCAGCTGGAGCGGACAGGCCTCTGGAAACACCATATATTTT
- TRBJ2-1 - TRBV3-1/TRBV3-2 CASSHREKGSYNEQFF TGTGCCAGCAGCCATCGGGAGAAGGGGTCCTACAATGAGCAGTTCTTC
TRBD1 TRBJ2-2 - TRBV5-1 CASGGTGFNTGELFF TGCGCCAGCGGAGGGACAGGGTTTAACACCGGGGAGCTGTTTTTT
- TRBJ2-1 few TRBV27 CASIPYGGNNEQFF TGTGCCAGCATCCCGTACGGCGGGAACAATGAGCAGTTCTTC
TRBD1 TRBJ1-5 - TRBV5-1 CASSADGTGIGQPQHF TGCGCCAGCAGCGCTGACGGGACAGGGATTGGTCAGCCCCAGCATTTT
- TRBJ1-2 - TRBV30 CAWSRDTNYGYTF TGTGCCTGGAGTAGAGACACCAACTATGGCTACACCTTC
- TRBJ2-2 - TRBV7-3 CASSFGRENTGELFF TGTGCCAGCAGCTTTGGGCGGGAGAACACCGGGGAGCTGTTTTTT
TRBD1 TRBJ2-3 - TRBV27 CASSRRDRGPDTQYF TGTGCCAGCAGTCGTCGGGACAGGGGTCCCGATACGCAGTATTTT
- TRBJ2-1 - TRBV5-1 CASSLGAMASVGEQFF TGCGCCAGCAGCTTGGGGGCGATGGCTAGCGTGGGTGAGCAGTTCTTC
- TRBJ2-1 many TRBV3-1/TRBV3-2 CASSSLEAPEQFF TGTGCCAGCAGCTCCCTTGAGGCCCCTGAGCAGTTCTTC
- TRBJ2-1 - TRBV5-6 CASSLDWYNEQFF TGTGCCAGCAGCTTGGACTGGTACAATGAGCAGTTCTTC
TRBD2 TRBJ2-5 - TRBV5-1 CASSGTSGETQYF TGCGCCAGCAGCGGGACTAGCGGAGAGACCCAGTACTTC
- TRBJ2-5 - TRBV7-2 CASRTGPRGTQYF TGTGCCAGCAGGACAGGTCCTAGGGGGACCCAGTACTTC
- TRBJ2-7 once TRBV7-9 CASSLGQPGQGEQYF TGTGCCAGCAGCCTTGGACAGCCGGGGCAAGGTGAGCAGTACTTC
TRBD1 TRBJ1-1 - TRBV10-2 CASRGTGNTEAFF TGCGCCAGCAGGGGGACAGGGAACACTGAAGCTTTCTTT
TRBD2 TRBJ2-3 - TRBV29-1 CSVEGLAGVPDTQYF TGCAGCGTTGAGGGCCTAGCGGGAGTTCCAGATACGCAGTATTTT
TRBD2 TRBJ2-1 - TRBV24-1 CATSDPLAGVGNEQFF TGTGCCACCAGTGACCCACTAGCGGGAGTGGGTAATGAGCAGTTCTTC
TRBD1 TRBJ1-1 few TRBV28 CASSPGQGLPERAFF TGTGCCAGCAGCCCGGGACAGGGTCTACCGGAGAGAGCTTTCTTT
TRBD2 TRBJ2-2 - TRBV29-1 CSGASGSNTGELFF TGCAGCGGGGCGAGCGGGAGCAACACCGGGGAGCTGTTTTTT
TRBD1 TRBJ1-4 - TRBV27 CASSSRQGGSEKLFF TGTGCCAGCAGTTCCCGGCAGGGGGGATCCGAAAAACTGTTTTTT
TRBD1 TRBJ1-5 - TRBV7-6 CASSIDRVDQPQHF TGTGCCAGCAGCATAGACAGGGTAGATCAGCCCCAGCATTTT
TRBD1 TRBJ1-3 - TRBV7-6 CASSLDRALGNTIYF TGTGCCAGCAGCCTGGACAGGGCTCTGGGAAACACCATATATTTT
- TRBJ2-2 - TRBV9 CASSATNTGELFF TGTGCCAGCAGCGCCACTAACACCGGGGAGCTGTTTTTT
- TRBJ2-1 - TRBV3-1/TRBV3-2 CASSQDRLAFNNEQFF TGTGCCAGCAGCCAAGATAGGCTAGCTTTTAACAATGAGCAGTTCTTC
- TRBJ1-2 - TRBV5-1 CASSLGQVNYGYTF TGCGCCAGCAGCTTGGGCCAGGTTAACTATGGCTACACCTTC
TRBD1 TRBJ1-4 - TRBV7-9 CASSRQGANNEKLFF TGTGCCAGCAGTCGACAGGGGGCGAACAATGAAAAACTGTTTTTT
- TRBJ2-1 - TRBV5-1 CASSLVGSSYNEQFF TGCGCCAGCAGCTTGGTGGGGAGTTCCTACAATGAGCAGTTCTTC
- TRBJ1-6 few TRBV6-6 CASSDHTGSKGSPLHF TGTGCCAGCAGCGACCATACAGGGTCAAAGGGTTCACCCCTCCACTTT
TRBD2 TRBJ2-7 - TRBV19 CASSMGLAGVRPSYEQYF TGTGCCAGTAGTATGGGACTAGCGGGAGTTCGGCCGTCCTACGAGCAGTACTTC
- TRBJ1-2 - TRBV2 CASTAGGYTF TGTGCCAGCACTGCGGGCGGCTACACCTTC
- TRBJ1-1 - TRBV27 CASSPYTGKNTEAFF TGTGCCAGCAGTCCCTACACAGGGAAGAACACTGAAGCTTTCTTT
TRBD1 TRBJ1-5 - TRBV5-8 CASSSSRGQGNQPQHF TGTGCCAGCAGCTCATCCAGGGGGCAGGGCAATCAGCCCCAGCATTTT
- TRBJ2-7 - TRBV10-2 CASTGIRMSEQYF TGCGCCAGCACCGGGATCCGGATGTCCGAGCAGTACTTC
TRBD2 TRBJ2-7 - TRBV27 CASSHDGTSGTYEQYF TGTGCCAGCAGTCACGACGGGACTAGCGGGACCTACGAGCAGTACTTC
TRBD2 TRBJ2-7 - TRBV7-8 CASSTASGSSLSSYEQYF TGTGCCAGCAGCACCGCTAGCGGGTCGTCTCTTAGCTCCTACGAGCAGTACTTC
TRBD1 TRBJ1-6 - TRBV5-1 CASSGQGSDAGQPLHF TGCGCCAGCAGCGGACAGGGTAGTGATGCGGGCCAACCCCTCCACTTT
- TRBJ2-5 - TRBV18 CASSSVTGLETQYF TGTGCCAGCTCATCAGTGACAGGCTTGGAGACCCAGTACTTC
TRBD1 TRBJ2-3 many TRBV7-6 CASSLGKHRGSTDTQYF TGTGCCAGCAGCTTAGGAAAACACAGGGGTTCCACAGATACGCAGTATTTT
TRBD1 TRBJ1-6 - TRBV7-9 CASSGQGSPLHF TGTGCCAGCAGCGGACAGGGCTCACCCCTCCACTTT
TRBD1 TRBJ1-1 - TRBV4-2 CASSLRQGGEAFF TGTGCCAGCAGCTTAAGACAGGGCGGTGAAGCTTTCTTT